This T cell receptor beta chain is from a study of cytomegalovirus exposure and HLA in healthy donors. Study context: A prior study identified roughly 110 million unique TCR beta sequences from around 180 million T cells.

This clone was observed once. The antigen remains unidentified. General study points: Follow-up analysis found HLA locus-dependent TCR association rates, highest for DRB1 and lowest for HLA-C.

The PCR contained 60 Vbeta and 13 Jbeta primers. Clones were read by immunoSEQ multiplex PCR, and TCRdb kept only the in-frame ones, dropping some. The data contain some 190,000 clones, approximately 84% of them singletons. Material for sequencing was PBMCs. This receptor was taken from a female donor in good health and CMV-seronegative.

CDR3 sequence (DNA): TGTGCCAGCAGTCAAGGGGGGACAGGGTACTACGAGCAGTACTTC. It is translated as CASSQGGTGYYEQYF. The rearrangement uses TRBV2 and TRBJ2-7, with 9 bases aligning to TRBD1. This CDR3 has 15 amino acids. The germline CDR1 and CDR2 sequences are SNHLY and FYNNEI. V trimming: 5 bases; J trimming: 3 bases; junction bases outside the gene matches: 8.